This entry features one T cell receptor (beta chain) sequence. The antigen is not known. This entry comes from a study of shared clonotypes between healthy human individuals. General study results and limits: Deeper or shallower sequencing was expected to change how clonotypes are shared among donors.

Per germline, CDR1 SNHLY and CDR2 FYNNEI. This CDR3 has 15 amino acids. J lost 0 bases, V lost 8 bases, and 8 bases had no gene match. Deep-level settings were used for running the assay. Unsorted PBMC DNA went through sequencing on ten immunoSEQ deep assay plates. Generated by immunoSEQ multiplex PCR, the TCRdb table keeps only in-frame clones and is missing some. This sample carries about 600,000 clones, around 78% of them seen once, and the ten largest clones take 12%. For unsorted samples, genomic DNA was extracted from tens of millions of PBMCs. The chain employs TRBV2 and TRBJ2-3; the match to TRBD2 covers 7 bases. This sequence was found in a middle-aged woman in good health. Some clones in this sample may be carry-over from other donors' samples. Sequencing was carried out using PBMCs. The CDR3 region is CASLRASGSTDTQYF. CDR3 in DNA: TGTGCCAGCCTCAGAGCTAGCGGAAGCACAGATACGCAGTATTTT.